This T cell receptor (beta chain) was captured in a study of T-cell memory formation after mild COVID-19. Study details: Each donor largely had its own TCR clusters.

This clonotype occurred many times. Its cognate antigen is unknown. The CDR3 length is 14 residues. The ends lost 3 bases at V and 3 bases at J; junction bases unmatched: 2. TCRdb fed the 5' RACE reads into MiXCR, producing one record per CDR3 protein. The data show tens of thousands of distinct CDR3 sequences, about 6.3% seen once. Study observations and caveats: In pre-infection memory, a portion of responding clones appeared, which suggested that cross-reactive memory joined.

This sequence originates from an adult who had mild COVID-19 (a few samples of this study predate the infection). Cell type and time point are not known. The chain uses TRBV12-3 or TRBV12-4 and TRBJ2-3, with 8 bases identical to TRBD2. The material sequenced was PBMCs or a T cell subset sorted from them (not recorded which). DNA of the CDR3: TGTGCCAGCAGTTTCGGCGGGGGGACAGATACGCAGTATTTT. It encodes CASSFGGGTDTQYF.